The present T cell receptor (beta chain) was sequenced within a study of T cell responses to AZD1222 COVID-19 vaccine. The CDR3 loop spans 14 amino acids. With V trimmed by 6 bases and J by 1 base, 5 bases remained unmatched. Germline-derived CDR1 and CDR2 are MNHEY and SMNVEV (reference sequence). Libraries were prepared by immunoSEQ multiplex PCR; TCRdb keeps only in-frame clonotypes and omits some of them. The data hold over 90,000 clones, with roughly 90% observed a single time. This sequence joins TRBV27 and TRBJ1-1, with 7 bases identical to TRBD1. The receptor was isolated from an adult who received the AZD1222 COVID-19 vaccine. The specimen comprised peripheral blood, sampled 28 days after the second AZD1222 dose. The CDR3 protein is CASSSNRGNTEAFF. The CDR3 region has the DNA TGTGCCAGCAGCTCTAACAGGGGGAACACTGAAGCTTTCTTT.